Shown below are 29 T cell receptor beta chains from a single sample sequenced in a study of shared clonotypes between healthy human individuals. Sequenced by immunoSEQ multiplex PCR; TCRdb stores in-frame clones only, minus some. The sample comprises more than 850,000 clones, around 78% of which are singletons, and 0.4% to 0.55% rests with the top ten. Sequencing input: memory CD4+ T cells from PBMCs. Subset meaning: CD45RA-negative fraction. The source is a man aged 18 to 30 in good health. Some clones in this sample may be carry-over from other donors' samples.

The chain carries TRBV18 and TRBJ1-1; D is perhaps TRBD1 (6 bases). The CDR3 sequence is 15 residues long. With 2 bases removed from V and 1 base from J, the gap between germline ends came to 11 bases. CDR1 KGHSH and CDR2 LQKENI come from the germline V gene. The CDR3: CASSPSRQENTEAFF. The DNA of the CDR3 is TGTGCCAGCTCACCATCCCGACAGGAGAACACTGAAGCTTTCTTT.

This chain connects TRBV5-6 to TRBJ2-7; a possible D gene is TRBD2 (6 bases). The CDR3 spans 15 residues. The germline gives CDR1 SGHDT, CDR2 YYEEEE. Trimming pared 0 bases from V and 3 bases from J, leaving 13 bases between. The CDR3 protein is CASSLVRGSLYEQYF. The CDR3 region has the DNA TGTGCCAGCAGCTTGGTTCGGGGGTCCCTCTACGAGCAGTACTTC. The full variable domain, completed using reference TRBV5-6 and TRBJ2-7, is DAGVTQSPTHLIKTRGQQVTLRCSPKSGHDTVSWYQQALGQGPQFIFQYYEEEERQRGNFPDRFSGHQFPNYSSELNVNALLLGDSALYLCASSLVRGSLYEQYFGPGTRLTVT.

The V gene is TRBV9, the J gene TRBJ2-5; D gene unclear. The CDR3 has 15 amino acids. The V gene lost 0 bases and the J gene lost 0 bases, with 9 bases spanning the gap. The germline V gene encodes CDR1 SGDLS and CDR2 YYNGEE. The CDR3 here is CASSVVSMYQETQYF. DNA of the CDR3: TGTGCCAGCAGCGTAGTCTCCATGTACCAAGAGACCCAGTACTTC.

The CDR3 region has the DNA TGTGCCACCAGCAGGAGACTAGCAGACAATGAGCAGTTCTTC. Its translation: CATSRRLADNEQFF. This sequence joins TRBV15 and TRBJ2-1; TRBD2 aligns across 7 bases. V was clipped by 3 bases and J by 5 bases; unmatched bases: 4. Germline CDR1 is LNHNV and CDR2 is YYDKDF (reference sequence). The CDR3 runs to 14 residues.

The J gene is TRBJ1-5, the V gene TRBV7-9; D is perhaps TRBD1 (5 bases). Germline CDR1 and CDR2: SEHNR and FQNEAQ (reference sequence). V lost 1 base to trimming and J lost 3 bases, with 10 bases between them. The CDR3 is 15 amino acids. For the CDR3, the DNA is TGTGCCAGCAGCTTAGACCAGGGCCTCAATCAGCCCCAGCATTTT. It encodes CASSLDQGLNQPQHF.

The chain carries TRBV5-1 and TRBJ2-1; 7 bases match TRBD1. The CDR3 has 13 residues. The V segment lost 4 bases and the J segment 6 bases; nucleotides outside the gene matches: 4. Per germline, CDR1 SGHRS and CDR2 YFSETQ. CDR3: CASSQTGPNEQFF. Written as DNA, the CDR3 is TGCGCCAGCAGCCAGACAGGGCCCAATGAGCAGTTCTTC.

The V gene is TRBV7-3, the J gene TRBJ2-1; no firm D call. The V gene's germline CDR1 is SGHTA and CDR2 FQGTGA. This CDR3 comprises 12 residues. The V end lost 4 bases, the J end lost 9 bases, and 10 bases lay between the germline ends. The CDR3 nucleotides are TGTGCCAGCAGCTCTCCGACGGGTGAGCAGTTCTTC. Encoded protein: CASSSPTGEQFF.

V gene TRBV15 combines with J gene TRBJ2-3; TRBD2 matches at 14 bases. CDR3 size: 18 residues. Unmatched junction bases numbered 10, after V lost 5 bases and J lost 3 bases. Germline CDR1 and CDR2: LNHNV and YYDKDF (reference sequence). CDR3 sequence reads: CATSGPGTSGSLTDTQYF. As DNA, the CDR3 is TGTGCCACCAGCGGCCCGGGGACTAGCGGGAGTCTGACAGATACGCAGTATTTT.

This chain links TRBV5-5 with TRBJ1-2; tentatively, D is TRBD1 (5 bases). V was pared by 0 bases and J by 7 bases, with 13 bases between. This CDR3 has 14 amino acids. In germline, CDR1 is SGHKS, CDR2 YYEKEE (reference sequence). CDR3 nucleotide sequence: TGTGCCAGCAGCTTGGTGACAGCGGGGGGTGGCTACACCTTC. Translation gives CASSLVTAGGGYTF.

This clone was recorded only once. CDR3 coding DNA: TGTGCCAGCACCCGTGACAGGGGGCACTACGAGCAGTACTTC. Encoded protein: CASTRDRGHYEQYF. The chain recombines TRBV6-1 with TRBJ2-7; 10 bases align to TRBD1. This CDR3 spans 14 amino acids. Germline CDR1 reads MNHNS; CDR2 reads SASEGT. J was trimmed by 3 bases and V by 7 bases; bases with no gene match: 6.

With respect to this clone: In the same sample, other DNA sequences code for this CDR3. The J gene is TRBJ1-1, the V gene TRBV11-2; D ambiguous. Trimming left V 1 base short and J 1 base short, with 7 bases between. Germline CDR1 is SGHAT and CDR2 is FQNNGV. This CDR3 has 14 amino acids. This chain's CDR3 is CASSLGVRNTEAFF. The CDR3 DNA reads TGTGCCAGCAGCTTAGGAGTTAGGAACACTGAAGCTTTCTTT.

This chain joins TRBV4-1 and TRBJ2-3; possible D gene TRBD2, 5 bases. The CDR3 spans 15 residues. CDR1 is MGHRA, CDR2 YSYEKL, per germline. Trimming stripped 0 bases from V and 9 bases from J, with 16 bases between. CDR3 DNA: TGCGCCAGCAGCCAAGATGACCGGGAACACAAGACGCAGTATTTT. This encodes CASSQDDREHKTQYF.

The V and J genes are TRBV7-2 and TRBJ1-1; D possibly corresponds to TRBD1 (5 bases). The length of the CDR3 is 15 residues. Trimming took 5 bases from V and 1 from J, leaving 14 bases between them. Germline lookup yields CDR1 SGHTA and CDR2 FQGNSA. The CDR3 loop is CASSTRRGRNTEAFF. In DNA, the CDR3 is TGTGCCAGCAGCACCAGACGGGGCCGGAACACTGAAGCTTTCTTT.

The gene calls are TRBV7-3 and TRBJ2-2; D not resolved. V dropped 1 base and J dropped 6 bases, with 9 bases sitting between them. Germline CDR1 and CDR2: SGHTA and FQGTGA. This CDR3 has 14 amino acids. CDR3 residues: CASSLSSRSGELFF. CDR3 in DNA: TGTGCCAGCAGCTTAAGTTCTCGATCCGGGGAGCTGTTTTTT.

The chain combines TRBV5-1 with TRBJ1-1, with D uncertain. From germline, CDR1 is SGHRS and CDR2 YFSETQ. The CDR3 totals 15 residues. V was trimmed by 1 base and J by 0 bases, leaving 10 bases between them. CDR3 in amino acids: CASSLFSLMNTEAFF. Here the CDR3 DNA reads TGCGCCAGCAGCTTGTTCTCACTGATGAACACTGAAGCTTTCTTT.

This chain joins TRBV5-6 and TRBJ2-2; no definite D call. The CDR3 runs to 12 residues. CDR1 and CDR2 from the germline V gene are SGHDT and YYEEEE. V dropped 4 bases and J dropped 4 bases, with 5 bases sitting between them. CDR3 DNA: TGTGCCAGCAGCCCCTTCACCGGGGAGCTGTTTTTT. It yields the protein CASSPFTGELFF.

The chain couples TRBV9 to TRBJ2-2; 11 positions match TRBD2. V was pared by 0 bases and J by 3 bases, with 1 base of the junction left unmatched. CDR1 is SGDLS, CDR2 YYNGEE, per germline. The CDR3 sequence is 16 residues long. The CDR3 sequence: CASSVGLAGHTGELFF. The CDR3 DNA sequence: TGTGCCAGCAGCGTAGGACTAGCGGGACACACCGGGGAGCTGTTTTTT.

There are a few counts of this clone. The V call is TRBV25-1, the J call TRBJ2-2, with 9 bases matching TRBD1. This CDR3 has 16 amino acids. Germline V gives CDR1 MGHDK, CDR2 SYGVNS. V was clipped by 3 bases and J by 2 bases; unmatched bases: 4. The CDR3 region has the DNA TGTGCCAGCAGTGACCAGGGACAGGGCAACACCGGGGAGCTGTTTTTT. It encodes CASSDQGQGNTGELFF. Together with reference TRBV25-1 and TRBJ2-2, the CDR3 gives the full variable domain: EADIYQTPRYLVIGTGKKITLECSQTMGHDKMYWYQQDPGMELHLIHYSYGVNSTEKGDLSSESTVSRIRTEHFPLTLESARPSHTSQYLCASSDQGQGNTGELFFGEGSRLTVL.

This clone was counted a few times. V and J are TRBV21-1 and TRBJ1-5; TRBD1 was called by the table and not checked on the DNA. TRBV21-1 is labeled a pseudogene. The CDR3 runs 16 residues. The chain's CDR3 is CASSGKTGGGNQPQHF. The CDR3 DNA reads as TGTGCCAGCAGCGGCAAGACAGGGGGAGGCAATCAGCCCCAGCATTTT.

The DNA for the CDR3 is TGTGCCAGCAGTTACTCTCGTGTTTTGGGCAATCAGCCCCAGCATTTT. It encodes CASSYSRVLGNQPQHF. The V and J genes are TRBV6-6 and TRBJ1-5; D gene ambiguous. CDR3 length equals 16 residues. The ends were cut back, 0 bases at V and 2 bases at J, with 11 bases in the middle. Germline V gene sequence: CDR1 MNHNY, CDR2 SVGAGI (reference sequence).

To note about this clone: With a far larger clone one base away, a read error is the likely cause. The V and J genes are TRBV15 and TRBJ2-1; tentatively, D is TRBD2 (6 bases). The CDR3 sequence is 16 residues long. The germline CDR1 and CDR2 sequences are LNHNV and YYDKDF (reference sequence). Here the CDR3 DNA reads TGTGCCACCGGCAGAGAGACTAGGATGTCCTACAATGAGCAGTTCTTC. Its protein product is CATGRETRMSYNEQFF.

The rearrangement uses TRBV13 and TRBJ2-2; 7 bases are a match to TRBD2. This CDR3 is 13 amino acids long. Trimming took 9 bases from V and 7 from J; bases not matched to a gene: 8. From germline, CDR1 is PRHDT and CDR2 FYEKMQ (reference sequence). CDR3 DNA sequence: TGTGCCAGGAGGAGCGGGATTGGCGGGGAGCTGTTTTTT. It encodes CARRSGIGGELFF.

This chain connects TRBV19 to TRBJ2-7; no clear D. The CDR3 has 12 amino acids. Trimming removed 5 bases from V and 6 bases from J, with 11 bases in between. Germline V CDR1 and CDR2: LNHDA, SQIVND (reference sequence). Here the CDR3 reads CASSAPVGEQYF. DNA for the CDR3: TGTGCCAGTAGTGCCCCCGTCGGCGAGCAGTACTTC.

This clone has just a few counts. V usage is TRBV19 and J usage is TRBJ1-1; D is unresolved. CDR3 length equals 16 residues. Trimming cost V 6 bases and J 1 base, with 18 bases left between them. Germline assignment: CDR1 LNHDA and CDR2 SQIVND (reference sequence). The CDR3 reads CASSPRVGRSNTEAFF. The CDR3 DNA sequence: TGTGCCAGTAGCCCCCGGGTCGGCCGATCGAACACTGAAGCTTTCTTT. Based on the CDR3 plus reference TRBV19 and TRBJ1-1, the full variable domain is DGGITQSPKYLFRKEGQNVTLSCEQNLNHDAMYWYRQDPGQGLRLIYYSQIVNDFQKGDIAEGYSVSREKKESFPLTVTSAQKNPTAFYLCASSPRVGRSNTEAFFGQGTRLTVV.

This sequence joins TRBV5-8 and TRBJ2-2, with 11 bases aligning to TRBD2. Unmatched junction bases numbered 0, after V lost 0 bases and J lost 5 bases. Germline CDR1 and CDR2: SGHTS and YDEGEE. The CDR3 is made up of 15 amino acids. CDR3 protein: CASSLGLAGTGELFF. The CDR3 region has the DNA TGTGCCAGCAGCTTGGGACTAGCGGGAACCGGGGAGCTGTTTTTT.

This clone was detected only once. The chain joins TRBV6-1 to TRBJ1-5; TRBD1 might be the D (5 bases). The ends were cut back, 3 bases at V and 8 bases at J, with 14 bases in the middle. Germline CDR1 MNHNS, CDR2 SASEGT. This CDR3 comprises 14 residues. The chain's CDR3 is CASSDPPGSKPQHF. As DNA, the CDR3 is TGTGCCAGCAGTGACCCCCCAGGGAGTAAGCCCCAGCATTTT.

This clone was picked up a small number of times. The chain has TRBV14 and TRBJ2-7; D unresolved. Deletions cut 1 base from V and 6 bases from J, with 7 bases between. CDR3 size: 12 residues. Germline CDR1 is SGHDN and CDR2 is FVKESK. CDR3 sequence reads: CASSQGWSEQYF. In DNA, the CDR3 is TGTGCCAGCAGCCAAGGCTGGTCCGAGCAGTACTTC.

The CDR3 region is CASRIGEGYGYTF. For the CDR3, the DNA is TGTGCCAGCAGGATTGGGGAGGGCTATGGCTACACCTTC. The chain combines TRBV27 with TRBJ1-2; no definite D call. The germline gives CDR1 MNHEY, CDR2 SMNVEV (reference sequence). Between the trimmed V and J ends, which lost 6 bases and 4 bases, there was a span of 12 bases. The CDR3 is 13 amino acids.

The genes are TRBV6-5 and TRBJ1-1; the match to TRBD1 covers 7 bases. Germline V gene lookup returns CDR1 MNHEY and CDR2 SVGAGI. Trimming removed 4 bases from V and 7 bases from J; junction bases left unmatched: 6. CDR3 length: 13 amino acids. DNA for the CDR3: TGTGCCAGCAGTTTAGTCAGGGACAGTGAAGCTTTCTTT. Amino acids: CASSLVRDSEAFF.